Listed below are T cell receptor beta chains from one sample, sequenced in a study of T-cell memory formation after mild COVID-19. TCRdb re-called the 5' RACE reads with MiXCR, one entry per CDR3 protein. This sample has approximately 250,000 distinct CDR3 sequences, with roughly a sixth found just once. Sequenced input: PBMCs or a T cell subset sorted from them (not recorded which). The source of these receptors is a man younger than 30 who had mild COVID-19 (a few samples of this study predate the infection). Cell type and time point are not known. The CDR3 runs from the conserved cysteine through the conserved F or W. A D gene is named only where the DNA matches it firmly. Expanded clones are given a class, and other clones once, few, many or no size at all.

j_gene: TRBJ2-3
abundance: few
v_gene: TRBV7-2
d_gene: TRBD1
CDR3aa: CASTPWPPGQGLDTQYF
CDR3nt: TGTGCCAGCACTCCTTGGCCGCCGGGACAGGGGTTAGATACGCAGTATTTT

j_gene: TRBJ1-1
abundance: few
v_gene: TRBV5-1
d_gene: NA
CDR3aa: CASSLGVGAMNTEAFF
CDR3nt: TGCGCCAGCAGCTTGGGAGTGGGGGCTATGAACACTGAAGCTTTCTTT

j_gene: TRBJ2-2
abundance: few
v_gene: TRBV4-3
d_gene: NA
CDR3aa: CASSQETGWENTGELFF
CDR3nt: TGCGCCAGCAGCCAAGAAACGGGGTGGGAGAACACCGGGGAGCTGTTTTTT

j_gene: TRBJ2-3
abundance: NA
v_gene: TRBV20-1
d_gene: NA
CDR3aa: CSASLPTSTSTDTQYF
CDR3nt: TGCAGTGCTAGCCTCCCGACGAGCACGAGCACAGATACGCAGTATTTT

j_gene: TRBJ2-3
abundance: NA
v_gene: TRBV7-2
d_gene: TRBD2
CDR3aa: CASSLGSGGFADTQYF
CDR3nt: TGTGCCAGCAGCTTAGGTAGCGGGGGTTTCGCAGATACGCAGTATTTT

j_gene: TRBJ2-1
abundance: few
v_gene: TRBV27
d_gene: NA
CDR3aa: CASSSGIAVDEQFF
CDR3nt: TGTGCCAGCAGTTCCGGTATCGCGGTCGATGAGCAGTTCTTC

j_gene: TRBJ2-4
abundance: NA
v_gene: TRBV11-2
d_gene: NA
CDR3aa: CASSLVTGEAKNIQYF
CDR3nt: TGTGCCAGCAGCTTAGTAACGGGTGAAGCCAAAAACATTCAGTACTTC

j_gene: TRBJ2-7
abundance: NA
v_gene: TRBV27
d_gene: NA
CDR3aa: CASSSGMDLNYEQYF
CDR3nt: TGTGCCAGCAGCTCCGGGATGGACCTCAACTACGAGCAGTACTTC

j_gene: TRBJ2-5
abundance: NA
v_gene: TRBV12-3/TRBV12-4
d_gene: TRBD1
CDR3aa: CASSFTTGGAETQYF
CDR3nt: TGTGCCAGCAGTTTCACGACAGGGGGTGCGGAGACCCAGTACTTC

j_gene: TRBJ1-3
abundance: few
v_gene: TRBV5-1
d_gene: NA
CDR3aa: CASSLAQGNSGNTIYF
CDR3nt: TGCGCCAGCAGCTTGGCCCAGGGCAACTCTGGAAACACCATATATTTT

j_gene: TRBJ1-1
abundance: NA
v_gene: TRBV4-3
d_gene: NA
CDR3aa: CASSQDGAEAFF
CDR3nt: TGCGCCAGCAGCCAAGATGGTGCTGAAGCTTTCTTT

j_gene: TRBJ2-1
abundance: NA
v_gene: TRBV2
d_gene: NA
CDR3aa: CASSGPIGAASAHNEQFF
CDR3nt: TGTGCCAGCAGTGGGCCAATAGGGGCCGCGTCCGCACACAATGAGCAGTTCTTC

j_gene: TRBJ2-3
abundance: NA
v_gene: TRBV14
d_gene: NA
CDR3aa: CASKVRTDTDTQYF
CDR3nt: TGTGCCAGCAAGGTCCGGACAGACACAGATACGCAGTATTTT

j_gene: TRBJ2-3
abundance: few
v_gene: TRBV5-1
d_gene: NA
CDR3aa: CASRRGTGGTDTQYF
CDR3nt: TGCGCCAGCAGACGGGGGACCGGAGGCACAGATACGCAGTATTTT

j_gene: TRBJ2-2
abundance: NA
v_gene: TRBV27
d_gene: NA
CDR3aa: CASSLYGGNTGELFF
CDR3nt: TGTGCCAGCAGTTTATACGGGGGGAACACCGGGGAGCTGTTTTTT

j_gene: TRBJ2-3
abundance: few
v_gene: TRBV14
d_gene: TRBD2
CDR3aa: CASSKTSGGTDTQYF
CDR3nt: TGTGCCAGCAGCAAAACTAGCGGGGGGACAGATACGCAGTATTTT

j_gene: TRBJ1-6
abundance: NA
v_gene: TRBV28
d_gene: TRBD1
CDR3aa: CASSLSPTDRILSYNSPLHF
CDR3nt: TGTGCCAGCAGTTTATCCCCTACGGACAGGATCCTCTCCTATAATTCACCCCTCCACTTT

j_gene: TRBJ1-1
abundance: NA
v_gene: TRBV7-8
d_gene: NA
CDR3aa: CASSLMGSMNTEAFF
CDR3nt: TGTGCCAGCAGCTTAATGGGGTCGATGAACACTGAAGCTTTCTTT

j_gene: TRBJ2-7
abundance: NA
v_gene: TRBV5-1
d_gene: NA
CDR3aa: CASSQTPFYEQYF
CDR3nt: TGCGCCAGCAGTCAGACGCCCTTCTACGAGCAGTACTTC

j_gene: TRBJ2-2
abundance: few
v_gene: TRBV7-2
d_gene: NA
CDR3aa: CASSLDSNIGELFF
CDR3nt: TGTGCCAGCAGCTTGGACAGCAACATCGGGGAGCTGTTTTTT

j_gene: TRBJ1-1
abundance: NA
v_gene: TRBV5-6
d_gene: TRBD1
CDR3aa: CASSLAPGQGRTEAFF
CDR3nt: TGTGCCAGCAGCTTGGCGCCGGGACAGGGGAGAACTGAAGCTTTCTTT

j_gene: TRBJ2-5
abundance: NA
v_gene: TRBV5-1
d_gene: NA
CDR3aa: CASSHGKVRETQYF
CDR3nt: TGCGCCAGCAGCCATGGCAAGGTACGGGAGACCCAGTACTTC

j_gene: TRBJ1-6
abundance: many
v_gene: TRBV29-1
d_gene: NA
CDR3aa: CSVEVAGGSPLHF
CDR3nt: TGCAGCGTTGAGGTCGCCGGGGGTTCACCCCTCCACTTT

j_gene: TRBJ1-5
abundance: few
v_gene: TRBV6-6
d_gene: NA
CDR3aa: CASDLGRGAVQPQHF
CDR3nt: TGTGCCAGCGACCTCGGAAGGGGGGCGGTTCAGCCCCAGCATTTT

j_gene: TRBJ2-3
abundance: NA
v_gene: TRBV6-2/TRBV6-3
d_gene: TRBD2
CDR3aa: CASSTPRRGTDTQYF
CDR3nt: TGTGCCAGCAGTACCCCTCGGCGGGGGACAGATACGCAGTATTTT

j_gene: TRBJ1-2
abundance: NA
v_gene: TRBV6-1
d_gene: TRBD1
CDR3aa: CAIRQGVLYGYTF
CDR3nt: TGTGCCATCCGACAGGGTGTATTATATGGCTACACCTTC

j_gene: TRBJ2-5
abundance: NA
v_gene: TRBV15
d_gene: NA
CDR3aa: CATSREETQYF
CDR3nt: TGTGCCACCAGCAGGGAAGAGACCCAGTACTTC

j_gene: TRBJ2-3
abundance: NA
v_gene: TRBV7-9
d_gene: NA
CDR3aa: CASSLTAATDTQYF
CDR3nt: TGTGCCAGCAGCTTAACGGCCGCCACAGATACGCAGTATTTT

j_gene: TRBJ2-1
abundance: NA
v_gene: TRBV10-2
d_gene: NA
CDR3aa: CASSEFGENYNEQFF
CDR3nt: TGCGCCAGCAGTGAGTTCGGGGAGAACTACAATGAGCAGTTCTTC

j_gene: TRBJ1-5
abundance: few
v_gene: TRBV7-9
d_gene: NA
CDR3aa: CASTGGAGQPQHF
CDR3nt: TGTGCCAGCACGGGAGGCGCGGGTCAGCCCCAGCATTTT

j_gene: TRBJ1-2
abundance: few
v_gene: TRBV29-1
d_gene: NA
CDR3aa: CSFSLGAGDGYTF
CDR3nt: TGCAGCTTCTCCCTCGGGGCCGGGGATGGCTACACCTTC

j_gene: TRBJ2-3
abundance: few
v_gene: TRBV7-2
d_gene: TRBD1
CDR3aa: CASTKEAGGADTQYF
CDR3nt: TGTGCCAGCACCAAGGAGGCAGGGGGCGCAGATACGCAGTATTTT

j_gene: TRBJ1-1
abundance: few
v_gene: TRBV5-1
d_gene: NA
CDR3aa: CASSLRTPNTEAFF
CDR3nt: TGCGCCAGCAGCTTGAGGACACCGAACACTGAAGCTTTCTTT

j_gene: TRBJ1-4
abundance: NA
v_gene: TRBV7-2
d_gene: NA
CDR3aa: CASSPWAGIGEKLFF
CDR3nt: TGTGCCAGCAGCCCATGGGCAGGGATAGGGGAAAAACTGTTTTTT

j_gene: TRBJ2-1
abundance: NA
v_gene: TRBV20-1
d_gene: NA
CDR3aa: CSAQKGGPYNEQFF
CDR3nt: TGCAGTGCCCAGAAGGGGGGGCCCTACAATGAGCAGTTCTTC

j_gene: TRBJ2-1
abundance: NA
v_gene: TRBV5-1
d_gene: TRBD1
CDR3aa: CASSSATGATYNEQFF
CDR3nt: TGCGCCAGCAGCTCGGCGACAGGGGCGACTTACAATGAGCAGTTCTTC

j_gene: TRBJ1-5
abundance: few
v_gene: TRBV7-6
d_gene: NA
CDR3aa: CASSLNVNQPQHF
CDR3nt: TGTGCCAGCAGCTTAAATGTCAATCAGCCCCAGCATTTT

j_gene: TRBJ2-2
abundance: NA
v_gene: TRBV12-3/TRBV12-4
d_gene: TRBD2
CDR3aa: CASSQTPGGTGELFF
CDR3nt: TGTGCCAGCAGCCAAACCCCGGGAGGGACCGGGGAGCTGTTTTTT

j_gene: TRBJ1-2
abundance: few
v_gene: TRBV20-1
d_gene: NA
CDR3aa: CSASAGFYGYTF
CDR3nt: TGCAGTGCTAGCGCTGGGTTCTATGGCTACACCTTC

j_gene: TRBJ2-7
abundance: few
v_gene: TRBV28
d_gene: NA
CDR3aa: CASRTTSYEQYF
CDR3nt: TGTGCCAGCAGAACCACGTCCTACGAGCAGTACTTC

j_gene: TRBJ2-6
abundance: NA
v_gene: TRBV6-6
d_gene: NA
CDR3aa: CASSYSNSASGANVLTF
CDR3nt: TGTGCCAGCAGTTACTCGAATTCAGCATCTGGGGCCAACGTCCTGACTTTC

j_gene: TRBJ2-2
abundance: few
v_gene: TRBV4-3
d_gene: NA
CDR3aa: CASSQDLTDYTGELFF
CDR3nt: TGCGCCAGCAGCCAAGACCTAACAGACTACACCGGGGAGCTGTTTTTT

j_gene: TRBJ2-2
abundance: few
v_gene: TRBV7-9
d_gene: NA
CDR3aa: CANYSGTALPGELFF
CDR3nt: TGTGCCAATTATTCCGGGACCGCTCTCCCCGGGGAGCTGTTTTTT

j_gene: TRBJ2-3
abundance: NA
v_gene: TRBV2
d_gene: NA
CDR3aa: CASSDSEGTQYF
CDR3nt: TGTGCCAGCAGTGATTCGGAGGGTACGCAGTATTTT

j_gene: TRBJ2-5
abundance: NA
v_gene: TRBV6-5
d_gene: TRBD1
CDR3aa: CASSYRTGLRETQYF
CDR3nt: TGTGCCAGCAGTTACCGGACAGGGCTAAGGGAGACCCAGTACTTC

j_gene: TRBJ2-1
abundance: few
v_gene: TRBV5-5
d_gene: NA
CDR3aa: CASSPLGFSSYNEQFF
CDR3nt: TGTGCCAGCAGTCCTCTCGGTTTCAGCTCCTACAATGAGCAGTTCTTC

j_gene: TRBJ2-4
abundance: NA
v_gene: TRBV23-1
d_gene: NA
CDR3aa: CASRPAALAKNIQYF
CDR3nt: TGCGCCAGCAGGCCGGCAGCTCTAGCCAAAAACATTCAGTACTTC

j_gene: TRBJ2-2
abundance: many
v_gene: TRBV7-2
d_gene: TRBD2
CDR3aa: CASRRGGRDAGTGELFF
CDR3nt: TGTGCCAGCAGGCGGGGGGGCAGGGACGCCGGCACCGGGGAGCTGTTTTTT

j_gene: TRBJ2-1
abundance: few
v_gene: TRBV12-3/TRBV12-4
d_gene: NA
CDR3aa: CASRGWGEVNNEQFF
CDR3nt: TGTGCCAGCAGGGGTTGGGGGGAGGTGAACAATGAGCAGTTCTTC

j_gene: TRBJ1-2
abundance: NA
v_gene: TRBV12-3/TRBV12-4
d_gene: NA
CDR3aa: CASSLTVGYGYTF
CDR3nt: TGTGCCAGCAGTTTGACGGTGGGGTATGGCTACACCTTC

j_gene: TRBJ1-4
abundance: few
v_gene: TRBV7-2
d_gene: NA
CDR3aa: CASSPPLGGEKLFF
CDR3nt: TGTGCCAGCAGCCCTCCCCTGGGGGGGGAAAAACTGTTTTTT

j_gene: TRBJ2-1
abundance: few
v_gene: TRBV20-1
d_gene: NA
CDR3aa: CSATYNEQFF
CDR3nt: TGCAGTGCTACCTACAATGAGCAGTTCTTC

j_gene: TRBJ1-4
abundance: many
v_gene: TRBV6-5
d_gene: NA
CDR3aa: CASSYSPGDEKLFF
CDR3nt: TGTGCCAGCAGTTACTCGCCGGGGGACGAAAAACTGTTTTTT

j_gene: TRBJ1-2
abundance: NA
v_gene: TRBV12-3/TRBV12-4
d_gene: NA
CDR3aa: CASSLGGGPNYGYTF
CDR3nt: TGTGCCAGCAGTTTAGGAGGGGGACCTAACTATGGCTACACCTTC

j_gene: TRBJ2-5
abundance: NA
v_gene: TRBV12-3/TRBV12-4
d_gene: NA
CDR3aa: CASSFMLLPQETQYF
CDR3nt: TGTGCCAGCAGTTTCATGCTCTTGCCACAAGAGACCCAGTACTTC